The clone carrying this T cell receptor (beta chain) appeared many times. Disease lasting under 3 months, a NOSPECS grade of at least 4, and a Clinical Activity Score of at least 3 were features of the ophthalmopathy patients. This CDR3 region has 13 residues. The V gene lost 2 bases and the J gene lost 2 bases, with 7 bases spanning the gap. From germline, CDR1 is MNHEY and CDR2 SMNVEV (reference sequence). TCR beta CDR3 regions were amplified from RNA. Carried out on the TCR CDR3, a first-round RT-PCR used the HTBI primer set. TCRdb re-called the multiplex PCR reads through MiXCR, storing one row per CDR3 protein. The sample holds roughly 350,000 distinct CDR3 sequences, roughly 13% seen once. The record originates from a study of T cells in Graves' hyperthyroidism and ophthalmopathy.

The sequenced sample consisted of blood. This chain joins TRBV27 and TRBJ2-7; D is unclear. The sequence was obtained from a woman aged 40 to 49 with Graves' ophthalmopathy. The CDR3 here is CASSLQWAYEQYF. The DNA for the CDR3 is TGTGCCAGCAGTTTACAATGGGCCTACGAGCAGTACTTC.